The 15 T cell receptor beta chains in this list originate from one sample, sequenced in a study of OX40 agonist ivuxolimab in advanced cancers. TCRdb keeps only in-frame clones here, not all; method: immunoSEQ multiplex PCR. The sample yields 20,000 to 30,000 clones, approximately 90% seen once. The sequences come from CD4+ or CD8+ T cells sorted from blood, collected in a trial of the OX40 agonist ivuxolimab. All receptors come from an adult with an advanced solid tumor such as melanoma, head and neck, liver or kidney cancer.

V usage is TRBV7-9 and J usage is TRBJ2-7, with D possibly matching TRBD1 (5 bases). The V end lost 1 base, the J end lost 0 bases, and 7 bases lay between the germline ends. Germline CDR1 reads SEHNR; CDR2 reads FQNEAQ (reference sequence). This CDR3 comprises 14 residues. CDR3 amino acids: CASSLGTLSYEQYF. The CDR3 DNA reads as TGTGCCAGCAGCTTAGGGACACTCTCCTACGAGCAGTACTTC.

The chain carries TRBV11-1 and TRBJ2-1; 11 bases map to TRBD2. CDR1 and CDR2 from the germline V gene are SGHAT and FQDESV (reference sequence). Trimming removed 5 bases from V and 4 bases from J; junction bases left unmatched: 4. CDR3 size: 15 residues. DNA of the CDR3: TGTGCCAGCAGCCGCGGACTAGCGGGTTACAATGAGCAGTTCTTC. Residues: CASSRGLAGYNEQFF.

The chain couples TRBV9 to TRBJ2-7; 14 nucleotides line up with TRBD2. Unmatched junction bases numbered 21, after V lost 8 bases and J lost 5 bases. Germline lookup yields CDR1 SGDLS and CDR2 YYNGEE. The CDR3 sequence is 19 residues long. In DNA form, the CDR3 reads TGTGCCAGTTCTCACCCGACTAGCGGGAGGGCCGGGGGTATCAACGAGCAGTACTTC. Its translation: CASSHPTSGRAGGINEQYF.

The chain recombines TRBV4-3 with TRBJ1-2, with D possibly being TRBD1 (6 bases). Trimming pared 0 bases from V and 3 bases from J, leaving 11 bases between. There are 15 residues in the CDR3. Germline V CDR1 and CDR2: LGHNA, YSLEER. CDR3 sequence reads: CASSQETGTYYGYTF. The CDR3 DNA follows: TGCGCCAGCAGCCAAGAAACAGGGACCTACTATGGCTACACCTTC.

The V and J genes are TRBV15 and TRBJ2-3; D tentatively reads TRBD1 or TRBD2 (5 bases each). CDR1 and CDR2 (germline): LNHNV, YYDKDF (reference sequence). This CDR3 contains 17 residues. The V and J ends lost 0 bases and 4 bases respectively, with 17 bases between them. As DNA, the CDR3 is TGTGCCACCAGCAGAGATAGAAAGGGACGCGCCGCAGATACGCAGTATTTT. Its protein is CATSRDRKGRAADTQYF.

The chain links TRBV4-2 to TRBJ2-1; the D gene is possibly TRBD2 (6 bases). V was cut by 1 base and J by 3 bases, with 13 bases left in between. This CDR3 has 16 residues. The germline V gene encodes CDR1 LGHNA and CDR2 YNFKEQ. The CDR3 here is CASSQGWRGYYNEQFF. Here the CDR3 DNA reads TGTGCCAGCAGCCAAGGGTGGCGGGGCTACTACAATGAGCAGTTCTTC.

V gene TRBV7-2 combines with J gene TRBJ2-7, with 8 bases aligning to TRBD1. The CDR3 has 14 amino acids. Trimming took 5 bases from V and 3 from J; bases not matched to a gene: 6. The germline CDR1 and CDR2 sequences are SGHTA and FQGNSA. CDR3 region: CASSRPGTGYEQYF. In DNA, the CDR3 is TGTGCCAGCAGCCGTCCCGGGACAGGCTACGAGCAGTACTTC.

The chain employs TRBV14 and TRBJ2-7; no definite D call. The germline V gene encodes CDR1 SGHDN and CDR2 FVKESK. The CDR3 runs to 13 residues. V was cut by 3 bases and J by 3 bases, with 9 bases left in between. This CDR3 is CASSQGNFYEQYF. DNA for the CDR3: TGTGCCAGCAGCCAGGGAAACTTCTACGAGCAGTACTTC.

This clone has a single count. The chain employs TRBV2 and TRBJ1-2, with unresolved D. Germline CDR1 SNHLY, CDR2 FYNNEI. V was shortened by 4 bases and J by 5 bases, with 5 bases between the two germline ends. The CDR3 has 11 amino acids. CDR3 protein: CASSADYGYTF. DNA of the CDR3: TGTGCCAGCAGTGCCGATTATGGCTACACCTTC.

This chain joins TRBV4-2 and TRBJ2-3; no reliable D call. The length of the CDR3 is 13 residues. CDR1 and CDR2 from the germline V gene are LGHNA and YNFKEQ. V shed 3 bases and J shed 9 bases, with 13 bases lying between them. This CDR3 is CASSQGLGGTQYF. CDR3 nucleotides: TGTGCCAGCAGCCAGGGCCTAGGTGGGACGCAGTATTTT.

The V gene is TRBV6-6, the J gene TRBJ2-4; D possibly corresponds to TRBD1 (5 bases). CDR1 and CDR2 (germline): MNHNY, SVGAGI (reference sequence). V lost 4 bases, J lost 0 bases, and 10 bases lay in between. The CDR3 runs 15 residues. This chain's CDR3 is CASSLDSLAKNIQYF. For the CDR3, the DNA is TGTGCCAGCAGTTTAGACAGTCTAGCCAAAAACATTCAGTACTTC.

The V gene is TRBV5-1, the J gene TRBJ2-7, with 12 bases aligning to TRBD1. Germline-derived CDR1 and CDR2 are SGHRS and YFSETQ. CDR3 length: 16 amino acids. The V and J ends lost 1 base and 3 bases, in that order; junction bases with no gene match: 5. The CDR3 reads CASSLTRDRGLYEQYF. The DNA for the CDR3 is TGCGCCAGCAGCTTGACTCGGGACAGGGGGCTCTACGAGCAGTACTTC.

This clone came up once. The CDR3 sequence: CASRWGLNYNEQFF. CDR3 sequence (DNA): TGTGCCAGCCGGTGGGGCCTTAACTACAATGAGCAGTTCTTC. The gene calls are TRBV27 and TRBJ2-1; maybe TRBD1 (5 bases). The CDR3 spans 14 residues. Germline V lookup: CDR1 MNHEY, CDR2 SMNVEV (reference sequence). V was clipped by 8 bases and J by 3 bases, with 14 bases between them.

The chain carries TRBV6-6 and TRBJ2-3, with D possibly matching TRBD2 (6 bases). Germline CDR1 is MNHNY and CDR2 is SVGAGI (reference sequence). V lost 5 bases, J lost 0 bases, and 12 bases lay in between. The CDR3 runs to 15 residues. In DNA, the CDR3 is TGTGCCAGCAGTAGGGACTTCCCTAGCACAGATACGCAGTATTTT. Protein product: CASSRDFPSTDTQYF.

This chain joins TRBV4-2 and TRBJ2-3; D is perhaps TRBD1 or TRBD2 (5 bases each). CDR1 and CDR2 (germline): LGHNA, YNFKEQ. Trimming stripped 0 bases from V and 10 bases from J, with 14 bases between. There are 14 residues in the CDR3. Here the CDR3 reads CASSQEIGERAQYF. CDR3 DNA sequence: TGTGCCAGCAGCCAAGAGATAGGGGAGAGGGCGCAGTATTTT.